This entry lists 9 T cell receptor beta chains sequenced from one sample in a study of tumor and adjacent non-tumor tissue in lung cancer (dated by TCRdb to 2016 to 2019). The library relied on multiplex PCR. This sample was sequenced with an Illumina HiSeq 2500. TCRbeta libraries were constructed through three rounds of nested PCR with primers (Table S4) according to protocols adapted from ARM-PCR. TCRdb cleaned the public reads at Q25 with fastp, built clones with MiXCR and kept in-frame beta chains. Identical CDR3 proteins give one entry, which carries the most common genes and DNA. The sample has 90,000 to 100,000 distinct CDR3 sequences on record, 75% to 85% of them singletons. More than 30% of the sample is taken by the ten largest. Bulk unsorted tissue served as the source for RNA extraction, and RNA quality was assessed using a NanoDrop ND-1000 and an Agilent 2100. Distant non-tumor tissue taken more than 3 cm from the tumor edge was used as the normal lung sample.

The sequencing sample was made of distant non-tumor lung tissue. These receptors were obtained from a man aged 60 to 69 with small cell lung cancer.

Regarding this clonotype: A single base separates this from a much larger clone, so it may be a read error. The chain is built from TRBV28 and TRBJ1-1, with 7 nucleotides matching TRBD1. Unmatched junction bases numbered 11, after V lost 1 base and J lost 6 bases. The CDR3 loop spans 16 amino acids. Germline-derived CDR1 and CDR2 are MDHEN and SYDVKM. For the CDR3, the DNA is TGTGCCAGCAGTTTATATAATCCAGGGGGGTACGCTGAAGCTTTCTTT. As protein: CASSLYNPGGYAEAFF.

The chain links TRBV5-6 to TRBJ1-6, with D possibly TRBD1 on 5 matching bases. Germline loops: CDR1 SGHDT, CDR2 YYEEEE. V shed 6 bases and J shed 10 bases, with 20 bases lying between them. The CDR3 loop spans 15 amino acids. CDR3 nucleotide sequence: TGTGCCAGCAACGAGACTATAAGGGGCGGGTCACCCCTCCACTTT. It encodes CASNETIRGGSPLHF.

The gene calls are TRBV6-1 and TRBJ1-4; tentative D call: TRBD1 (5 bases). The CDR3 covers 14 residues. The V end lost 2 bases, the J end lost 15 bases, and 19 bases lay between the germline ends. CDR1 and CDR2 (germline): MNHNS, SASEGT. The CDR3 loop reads CASSEWGEDEELFF. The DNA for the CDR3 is TGTGCCAGCAGTGAATGGGGGGAGGATGAAGAATTGTTTTTT.

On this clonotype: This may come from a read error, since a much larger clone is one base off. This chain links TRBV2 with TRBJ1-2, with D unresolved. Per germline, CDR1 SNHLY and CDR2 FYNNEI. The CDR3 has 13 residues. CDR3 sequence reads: CTSGKQSNYGYTF. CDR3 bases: TGTACCAGCGGCAAACAATCTAACTATGGCTACACCTTC.

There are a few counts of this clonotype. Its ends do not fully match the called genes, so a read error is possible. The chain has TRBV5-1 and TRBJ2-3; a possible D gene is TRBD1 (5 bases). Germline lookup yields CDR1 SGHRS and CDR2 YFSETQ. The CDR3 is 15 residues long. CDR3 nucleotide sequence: TGCGCCTGCAGCTTGGTGAAGGGGCGCGCAGATACGCAGTATTTT. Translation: CACSLVKGRADTQYF.

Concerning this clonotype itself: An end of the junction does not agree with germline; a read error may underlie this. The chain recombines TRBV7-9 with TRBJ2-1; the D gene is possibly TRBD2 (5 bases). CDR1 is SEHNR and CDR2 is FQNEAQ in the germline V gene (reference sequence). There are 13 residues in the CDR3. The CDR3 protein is CAGSSTDYNEQFF. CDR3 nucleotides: TGTGCCGGCAGCTCAACCGACTATAATGAGCAGTTCTTC.

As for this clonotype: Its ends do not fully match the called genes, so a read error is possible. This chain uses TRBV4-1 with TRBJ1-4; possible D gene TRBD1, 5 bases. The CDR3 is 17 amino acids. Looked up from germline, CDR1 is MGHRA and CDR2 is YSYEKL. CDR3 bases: TGCGCCAGCAGTCAAGATGCTTCGACAGAAACTAATGAAAATCTGTTTTTT. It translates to CASSQDASTETNENLFF.

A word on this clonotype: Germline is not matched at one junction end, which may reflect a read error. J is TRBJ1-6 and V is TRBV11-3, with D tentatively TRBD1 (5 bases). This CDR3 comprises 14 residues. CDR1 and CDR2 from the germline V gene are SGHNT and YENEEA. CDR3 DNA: TGTGCCAGCAGCTTAGGAAGGGGTAAATCACCCCTCCACTTC. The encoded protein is CASSLGRGKSPLHF.

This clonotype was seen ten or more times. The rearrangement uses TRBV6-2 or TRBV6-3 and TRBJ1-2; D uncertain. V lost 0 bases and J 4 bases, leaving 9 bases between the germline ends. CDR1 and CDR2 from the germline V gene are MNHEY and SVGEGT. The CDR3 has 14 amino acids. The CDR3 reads CASSYSMETYGYTF. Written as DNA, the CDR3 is TGTGCCAGCAGTTACTCCATGGAGACCTATGGCTACACCTTC.